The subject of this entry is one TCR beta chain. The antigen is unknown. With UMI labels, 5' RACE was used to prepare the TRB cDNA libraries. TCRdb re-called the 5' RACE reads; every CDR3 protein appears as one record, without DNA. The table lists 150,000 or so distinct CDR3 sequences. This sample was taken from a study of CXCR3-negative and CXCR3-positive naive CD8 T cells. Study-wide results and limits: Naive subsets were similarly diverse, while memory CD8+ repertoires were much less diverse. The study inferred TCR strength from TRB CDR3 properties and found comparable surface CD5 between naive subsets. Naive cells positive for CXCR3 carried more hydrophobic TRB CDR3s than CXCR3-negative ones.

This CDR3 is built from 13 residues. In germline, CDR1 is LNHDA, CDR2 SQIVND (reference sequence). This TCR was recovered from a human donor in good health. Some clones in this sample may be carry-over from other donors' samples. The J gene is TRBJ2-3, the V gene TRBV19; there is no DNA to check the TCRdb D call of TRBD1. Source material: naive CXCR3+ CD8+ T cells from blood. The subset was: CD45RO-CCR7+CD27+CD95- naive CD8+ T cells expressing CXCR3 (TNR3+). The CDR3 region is CASSPRTRDTQYF.